This T cell receptor beta chain was documented in a study of T-cell memory formation after mild COVID-19. It was 5'RACE with constant-segment primers that produced the TCR alpha and TCR beta cDNA libraries, which carried sample barcodes and UMIs. TCRdb used MiXCR to reprocess the 5' RACE reads, holding one entry per CDR3 protein. Among about 200,000 distinct CDR3 sequences listed, around 9.1% were seen once. J lost 2 bases, V lost 6 bases, and 7 bases had no gene match. CDR3 length: 14 residues. CDR1 DFQATT and CDR2 SNEGSKA come from the germline V gene (reference sequence). Sequenced sample: PBMCs or a T cell subset sorted from them (not recorded which). The chain employs TRBV20-1 and TRBJ1-5; 7 bases fit TRBD1. The receptor comes from a man aged 18 to 29 who had mild COVID-19 (a few samples of this study predate the infection). Cell type and time point are not known. CDR3 sequence (DNA): TGCAGTGCAAGACAGGGTCCGGGCAATCAGCCCCAGCATTTT. Translated, it gives CSARQGPGNQPQHF.